Listed below are T cell receptor beta chains from one sample, sequenced in a study of T cell responses to AZD1222 COVID-19 vaccine. Clones were read by immunoSEQ multiplex PCR, and TCRdb kept only the in-frame ones, dropping some. The sample includes 93,000 or so clones, about 92% of them seen just once. This material consisted of peripheral blood, taken on day 0 of AZD1222 vaccination. These receptors came from an adult in good health. Each CDR3 is given with its conserved first and last residue. Each record gives: J gene, clone size, V gene, D gene, CDR3 DNA, CDR3 protein. The D gene is left open where the match is weak. Clone size is not always given. Where it is, it says once, few, many or a class for expanded clones.

J gene: TRBJ1-1; clone size: NA; V gene: TRBV11-2; D gene: TRBD1; CDR3 DNA: TGTGCCAGCAGCGTGGGAGGGGGCGGCGTGAACACTGAAGCTTTCTTT; CDR3 protein: CASSVGGGGVNTEAFF
J gene: TRBJ2-6; clone size: NA; V gene: TRBV3-1/TRBV3-2; D gene: TRBD2; CDR3 DNA: TGTGCCAGCAGCGCTCCGGGACTAGCGGGGGGGCCTGGGGCCAACGTCCTGACTTTC; CDR3 protein: CASSAPGLAGGPGANVLTF
J gene: TRBJ1-2; clone size: few; V gene: TRBV5-5; D gene: TRBD1; CDR3 DNA: TGTGCCAGCAGCCCCAAGACAGGGCGGGATAACTATGGCTACACCTTC; CDR3 protein: CASSPKTGRDNYGYTF
J gene: TRBJ1-4; clone size: NA; V gene: TRBV18; D gene: NA; CDR3 DNA: TGTGCCAGCTCACCCCGGGGCAAGGGAGGAGAAAAACTGTTTTTT; CDR3 protein: CASSPRGKGGEKLFF
J gene: TRBJ1-2; clone size: NA; V gene: TRBV27; D gene: NA; CDR3 DNA: TGTGCCAGCAGTCCAATCAGGGGCAAGGGCTATGGCTACACCTTC; CDR3 protein: CASSPIRGKGYGYTF
J gene: TRBJ2-7; clone size: NA; V gene: TRBV21-1; D gene: NA; CDR3 DNA: TGTGCCAGCCCCAGGGACCGCTACGAGCAGTACTTC; CDR3 protein: CASPRDRYEQYF
J gene: TRBJ2-6; clone size: few; V gene: TRBV28; D gene: TRBD1; CDR3 DNA: TGTGCCAGCACCCTGACAGGGGGCACTGGGGCCAACGTCCTGACTTTC; CDR3 protein: CASTLTGGTGANVLTF
J gene: TRBJ2-7; clone size: NA; V gene: TRBV10-2; D gene: NA; CDR3 DNA: TGCGCCAGCAGTGAGTCGACCTACGAGCAGTACTTC; CDR3 protein: CASSESTYEQYF
J gene: TRBJ1-3; clone size: NA; V gene: TRBV12-3/TRBV12-4; D gene: NA; CDR3 DNA: TGTGCCAGCAGTTTAGGGGCAGGGTCCACCATATATTTT; CDR3 protein: CASSLGAGSTIYF
J gene: TRBJ1-2; clone size: NA; V gene: TRBV30; D gene: NA; CDR3 DNA: TGTGCCTGGAGTGCGGGACACCTACCCTATGGCTACACCTTC; CDR3 protein: CAWSAGHLPYGYTF
J gene: TRBJ1-2; clone size: NA; V gene: TRBV5-6; D gene: NA; CDR3 DNA: TGTGCCAGCAGCTTGGATCGAATCTTTCTCCTCTATGGCTACACCTTC; CDR3 protein: CASSLDRIFLLYGYTF
J gene: TRBJ2-3; clone size: NA; V gene: TRBV7-2; D gene: NA; CDR3 DNA: TGTGCCAGCAGCTTGAGCACAGATACGCAGTATTTT; CDR3 protein: CASSLSTDTQYF
J gene: TRBJ1-1; clone size: NA; V gene: TRBV4-1; D gene: NA; CDR3 DNA: TGCGCCAGCAGGGACAGTCGTAGCACTGAAGCTTTCTTT; CDR3 protein: CASRDSRSTEAFF
J gene: TRBJ1-2; clone size: NA; V gene: TRBV30; D gene: NA; CDR3 DNA: TGTGCCTGGACGTACGACAGAAACTATGGCTACACCTTC; CDR3 protein: CAWTYDRNYGYTF
J gene: TRBJ2-1; clone size: NA; V gene: TRBV27; D gene: NA; CDR3 DNA: TGTGCCAGCAGTTTATCGTCGATGGCCGAGCAGTTCTTC; CDR3 protein: CASSLSSMAEQFF
J gene: TRBJ2-1; clone size: NA; V gene: TRBV4-2; D gene: TRBD2; CDR3 DNA: TGTGCCAGCAGCCCCGAGCCTAGCGGCTACAATGAGCAGTTCTTC; CDR3 protein: CASSPEPSGYNEQFF
J gene: TRBJ1-2; clone size: NA; V gene: TRBV7-2; D gene: NA; CDR3 DNA: TGTGCCAGCAGGCACCCCCCGACAGCAGCCTATGGCTACACCTTC; CDR3 protein: CASRHPPTAAYGYTF
J gene: TRBJ1-2; clone size: NA; V gene: TRBV3-1/TRBV3-2; D gene: NA; CDR3 DNA: TGTGCCAGCAGCTCTACGTCGCAGCCGATCTATGGCTACACCTTC; CDR3 protein: CASSSTSQPIYGYTF
J gene: TRBJ1-2; clone size: NA; V gene: TRBV30; D gene: NA; CDR3 DNA: TGTGCCTGGAGTCGTGGAAACTATGGCTACACCTTC; CDR3 protein: CAWSRGNYGYTF
J gene: TRBJ1-6; clone size: NA; V gene: TRBV27; D gene: NA; CDR3 DNA: TGTGCCAGCAGTTTAGATTCCTATAATTCACCCCTCCACTTT; CDR3 protein: CASSLDSYNSPLHF
J gene: TRBJ2-2; clone size: NA; V gene: TRBV19; D gene: NA; CDR3 DNA: TGTGCCAGTACCGTTGCGACAGCGAGGGCCGGGGAGCTGTTTTTT; CDR3 protein: CASTVATARAGELFF
J gene: TRBJ1-6; clone size: many; V gene: TRBV6-4; D gene: TRBD1; CDR3 DNA: TGTGCCAGCAGCCGCGGGACAGATAATTCACCCCTCCACTTT; CDR3 protein: CASSRGTDNSPLHF
J gene: TRBJ2-3; clone size: NA; V gene: TRBV7-2; D gene: NA; CDR3 DNA: TGTGCCAGCAGCAAGGCGGCGGGGACGCAGTATTTT; CDR3 protein: CASSKAAGTQYF
J gene: TRBJ2-2; clone size: NA; V gene: TRBV7-2; D gene: NA; CDR3 DNA: TGTGCCAGCAGCTTTACCCTCACCGGGGAGCTGTTTTTT; CDR3 protein: CASSFTLTGELFF
J gene: TRBJ2-2; clone size: NA; V gene: TRBV27; D gene: NA; CDR3 DNA: TGTGCCAGCAGTTTTCGGCGGGCCGGGGAGCTGTTTTTT; CDR3 protein: CASSFRRAGELFF
J gene: TRBJ1-3; clone size: once; V gene: TRBV19; D gene: NA; CDR3 DNA: TGTGCCAGTAGTCTAATGGGGAATAGAGGAAACACCATATATTTT; CDR3 protein: CASSLMGNRGNTIYF
J gene: TRBJ2-3; clone size: NA; V gene: TRBV7-3; D gene: NA; CDR3 DNA: TGTGCCAGCAGCTTTCAGGGCACAGATACGCAGTATTTT; CDR3 protein: CASSFQGTDTQYF